Described below is a single T cell receptor (beta chain) sequence and its context. Its specificity is not known. At one of its ends the junction is not consistent with the germline gene, which may arise from a read error. This entry belongs to a study of T cell repertoires in cytomegalovirus infection. On the study more broadly: Indicated by public TCR beta signatures were CMV infection and matching HLA type. Study-level results: The ex vivo response was dominated by HLA-C-restricted CMV-specific TCR beta clonotypes.

TCRdb processed the reads anew with MiXCR; each CDR3 protein has one entry. The sample has 600,000 to 800,000 distinct CDR3 sequences, 20% to 25% seen once; the top ten hold 7.5% to 9%. The germline V gene has CDR1 MNHNS and CDR2 SASEGT. CDR3 length: 13 amino acids. This rearrangement joins TRBV6-1 to TRBJ2-1, with D possibly being TRBD1 (5 bases). The clonotype comes from a human donor in good health (CMV status not recorded). Some clones in this sample may be carry-over from other donors' samples. The material sequenced was CD8+ T cells from PBMCs. The CDR3 sequence is CASGDSYWNEQFF. CDR3 nucleotides: TGTGCCAGCGGTGACAGTTATTGGAATGAGCAGTTCTTC.